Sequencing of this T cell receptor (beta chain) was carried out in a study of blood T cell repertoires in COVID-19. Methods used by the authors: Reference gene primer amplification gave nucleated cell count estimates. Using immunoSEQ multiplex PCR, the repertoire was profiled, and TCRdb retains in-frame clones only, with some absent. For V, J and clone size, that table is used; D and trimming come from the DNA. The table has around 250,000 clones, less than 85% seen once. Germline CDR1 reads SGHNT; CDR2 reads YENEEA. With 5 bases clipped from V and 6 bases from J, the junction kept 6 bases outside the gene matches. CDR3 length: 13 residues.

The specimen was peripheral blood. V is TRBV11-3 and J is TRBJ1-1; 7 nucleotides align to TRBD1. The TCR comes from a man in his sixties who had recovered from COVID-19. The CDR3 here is CASSLTGSSEAFF. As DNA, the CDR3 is TGTGCCAGCAGCCTGACAGGGAGCTCTGAAGCTTTCTTT.